This T cell receptor (beta chain) comes out of a study of control samples from healthy donors and cancer patients. Sequencing used immunoSEQ multiplex PCR; TCRdb keeps in-frame clones, though not all of them. The table records 390,000 or so clones, 90% of them present only once. Trimming stripped 4 bases from V and 6 bases from J, with 8 bases between. The germline gives CDR1 LNHDA, CDR2 SQIVND (reference sequence). The length of the CDR3 is 12 residues. The rearrangement uses TRBV19 and TRBJ2-3; D is undetermined. The source material was PBMCs. The clonotype originates from a man aged 40-50 years with head and neck cancer. The CDR3: CASSTHRDTQYF. CDR3 nucleotides: TGTGCCAGTAGTACTCATCGCGATACGCAGTATTTT.